A single sample gave rise to the 32 T cell receptor beta chains below, sequenced in a study of blood T cell repertoires in COVID-19. Using immunoSEQ multiplex PCR, the repertoire was profiled, and TCRdb retains in-frame clones only, with some absent. This sample has some 100,000 clones, with approximately 90% found just once. The sample was peripheral blood. Source of these receptors: an elderly woman with active COVID-19.

The chain recombines TRBV21-1 with TRBJ2-1; TRBD2 is taken as the D call from the table, unchecked against the DNA. TRBV21-1 is listed as a pseudogene. The CDR3 is 16 amino acids. The CDR3 here is CASSLLLRGGYNEQFF. Written as DNA, the CDR3 is TGTGCCAGCAGCTTACTCCTGCGGGGGGGCTACAATGAGCAGTTCTTC.

This clone occurred once. The chain recombines TRBV10-3 with TRBJ1-2, with D possibly matching TRBD1 (6 bases). V was cut by 1 base and J by 4 bases, with 10 bases left in between. The CDR3 is 14 residues long. Germline V CDR1 and CDR2: ENHRY, SYGVKD. The CDR3: CAISELTGTYGYTF. CDR3 DNA sequence: TGTGCCATCAGTGAGTTGACAGGAACCTATGGCTACACCTTC.

In this sample, this clone turned up once. The chain carries TRBV2 and TRBJ2-3; 9 bases align to TRBD2. Germline V CDR1 and CDR2: SNHLY, FYNNEI. The ends lost 9 bases at V and 4 bases at J; junction bases unmatched: 8. This CDR3 comprises 14 residues. This chain's CDR3 is CARDSGSFSDTQYF. For the CDR3, the DNA is TGTGCCAGAGATAGCGGGAGCTTCTCAGATACGCAGTATTTT.

The chain couples TRBV3-1 (or the pseudogene TRBV3-2) to TRBJ2-5; TRBD1 is a possible D gene (5 bases). CDR1 and CDR2 (germline): LGHDT, YNNKEL (reference sequence). The V gene lost 1 base and the J gene lost 9 bases, with 12 bases spanning the gap. The CDR3 loop spans 13 amino acids. The CDR3 bases are TGTGCCAGCAGCCAAGGGCAGGGTTTGGCCCAGTACTTC. It yields the protein CASSQGQGLAQYF.

The chain employs TRBV2 and TRBJ1-4; TRBD1 matches 11 bases. CDR1 is SNHLY, CDR2 FYNNEI, per germline. The CDR3 has 15 residues. V gave up 6 bases and J gave up 8 bases; unmatched junction bases: 8. The CDR3 DNA reads TGTGCCAGCAGGGACCGGGACAGGGGGAGCGAAAAACTGTTTTTT. Protein sequence: CASRDRDRGSEKLFF.

This chain joins TRBV28 and TRBJ1-2, with TRBD1 matching over 8 bases. Germline V lookup: CDR1 MDHEN, CDR2 SYDVKM. The CDR3 covers 13 residues. Trimming cost V 3 bases and J 8 bases; bases outside gene matches: 5. CDR3 bases: TGTGCCAGCAGTTTCGGACAGGGAAGAGGCTACACCTTC. It specifies CASSFGQGRGYTF.

The chain carries TRBV7-2 and TRBJ1-2; 9 bases line up with TRBD1. This CDR3 contains 16 residues. With V trimmed by 5 bases and J by 4 bases, 11 bases remained unmatched. CDR1 and CDR2 (germline): SGHTA, FQGNSA. The CDR3 DNA reads as TGTGCCAGCAGCCCGACGGACAGGGGCGGCGGCTATGGCTACACCTTC. Translation: CASSPTDRGGGYGYTF.

The chain employs TRBV6-2 or TRBV6-3 and TRBJ1-2, with TRBD1 matching over 9 bases. Germline V gene lookup returns CDR1 MNHEY and CDR2 SVGEGT. CDR3 length equals 13 residues. V lost 0 bases and J lost 7; bases outside the gene matches: 0. The CDR3 reads CASSYSQGAGYTF. The CDR3 DNA sequence: TGTGCCAGCAGTTACTCACAGGGGGCTGGCTACACCTTC.

The chain has TRBV12-3 or TRBV12-4 and TRBJ2-7; D might be TRBD2 (5 bases). The CDR3 extends over 13 amino acids. Between the trimmed V and J ends, which lost 1 base and 7 bases, there was a span of 11 bases. The CDR3 loop reads CASSLGPGSEQYF. In DNA, the CDR3 is TGTGCCAGCAGTTTAGGTCCGGGGTCAGAGCAGTACTTC.

This chain joins TRBV11-1 and TRBJ2-3, with 10 bases aligning to TRBD2. V dropped 2 bases and J dropped 6; count of bases not matched to a gene: 5. The CDR3 has 15 amino acids. CDR1 and CDR2 from the germline V gene are SGHAT and FQDESV (reference sequence). The CDR3 is CASSLSGRALDTQYF. CDR3 nucleotides: TGTGCCAGCAGCTTAAGCGGGAGGGCCCTCGATACGCAGTATTTT.

The chain joins TRBV10-1 to TRBJ2-2, with 8 bases matching TRBD1. The J segment lost 6 bases and the V segment lost 6 bases, leaving 15 bases of the junction unmatched. The CDR3 has 17 amino acids. Germline V lookup: CDR1 WNHNN, CDR2 SYGVQD (reference sequence). The CDR3 coding sequence is TGCGCCAGCAGCCCTATCCGGGACAGGAACGTCGCCGGGGAGCTGTTTTTT. Translating gives CASSPIRDRNVAGELFF.

This clone showed up just once. The V and J genes are TRBV7-9 and TRBJ2-7, with 7 bases aligning to TRBD1. CDR3 size: 13 residues. J gave up 3 bases and V 7 bases, and 6 bases lay outside the gene matches. Per germline, CDR1 SEHNR and CDR2 FQNEAQ (reference sequence). The chain's CDR3 is CASTRTGLYEQYF. The CDR3 nucleotides are TGTGCCAGCACCCGGACAGGCCTCTACGAGCAGTACTTC.

This chain links TRBV6-2 or TRBV6-3 with TRBJ2-7; TRBD1 matches at 7 bases. J gave up 7 bases and V 5 bases, and 8 bases lay outside the gene matches. There are 13 residues in the CDR3. Germline lookup yields CDR1 MNHEY and CDR2 SVGEGT. For the CDR3, the DNA is TGTGCCAGCAGTCCGGACAGGTTGCGGGAGCAGTACTTC. It encodes CASSPDRLREQYF.

The rearrangement joins TRBV7-2 to TRBJ2-3; the match to TRBD2 covers 9 bases. The CDR3 extends over 16 amino acids. Looked up from germline, CDR1 is SGHTA and CDR2 is FQGNSA. The junction had 5 bases not matched to a gene; V was cut back by 4 bases and J by 0 bases. The CDR3 region has the DNA TGTGCCAGCAGCTCGCCGACTAGCGGAAGCACAGATACGCAGTATTTT. Amino acids: CASSSPTSGSTDTQYF.

The chain recombines TRBV19 with TRBJ1-1; no clear D gene. Germline-derived CDR1 and CDR2 are LNHDA and SQIVND (reference sequence). The CDR3 totals 16 residues. V shed 3 bases and J shed 0 bases, with 14 bases lying between them. The CDR3: CASSIWAGNMNTEAFF. For the CDR3, the DNA is TGTGCCAGTAGTATCTGGGCAGGCAATATGAACACTGAAGCTTTCTTT.

The V call is TRBV21-1, the J call TRBJ2-1; the DNA was not compared with TRBD2, the D call given in the table. TRBV21-1 is a pseudogene locus. CDR3 length: 19 amino acids. CDR3 region: CASSHPKLPGLADYNEQFF. For the CDR3, the DNA is TGTGCCAGCAGCCACCCGAAGTTACCGGGACTAGCGGATTACAATGAGCAGTTCTTC.

The J gene is TRBJ1-2, the V gene TRBV6-5, with 7 nucleotides matching TRBD1. CDR3 size: 14 residues. The germline V gene encodes CDR1 MNHEY and CDR2 SVGAGI. The ends lost 7 bases at V and 11 bases at J; junction bases unmatched: 16. The CDR3, as DNA: TGTGCCAGCAATCCCCGCGGGACAGCCCGAGATTACACCTTC. It codes for CASNPRGTARDYTF.

This sequence joins TRBV28 and TRBJ2-7; 10 bases are a match to TRBD1. The V segment lost 6 bases and the J segment 5 bases; nucleotides outside the gene matches: 7. CDR3 length: 14 amino acids. The germline CDR1 and CDR2 sequences are MDHEN and SYDVKM. As DNA, the CDR3 is TGTGCCAGCAGATCCAGGACAGGGGGAGACGAGCAGTACTTC. Translation: CASRSRTGGDEQYF.

Here the CDR3 DNA reads TGTGCCACCGGGAGTTCGTCCTACGAGCAGTACTTC. Translated: CATGSSSYEQYF. V usage is TRBV10-3 and J usage is TRBJ2-7, with a tentative D call TRBD2 (6 bases). Germline V lookup: CDR1 ENHRY, CDR2 SYGVKD. Trimming removed 10 bases from V and 1 base from J, with 11 bases in between. This CDR3 is built from 12 residues.

CDR3 sequence reads: CASSSGTSGITDTQYF. The CDR3 DNA is TGTGCCAGCAGTTCGGGGACTAGCGGGATTACAGATACGCAGTATTTT. The rearrangement joins TRBV27 to TRBJ2-3, with 13 bases lining up with TRBD2. After removal of 4 bases from V and 3 bases from J, the junction contained 4 bases not matched to a gene. Germline V CDR1 and CDR2: MNHEY, SMNVEV (reference sequence). This CDR3 spans 16 amino acids.

This clone was observed a single time. V and J are TRBV6-5 and TRBJ1-2, with D perhaps TRBD1 (6 bases). The CDR3 totals 13 residues. Germline values: CDR1 MNHEY, CDR2 SVGAGI. Trimming removed 0 bases at V and 6 bases at J, with 8 bases between. In DNA, the CDR3 is TGTGCCAGCAGTTACTCGGACAGAGATGGCTACACCTTC. Amino acids: CASSYSDRDGYTF.

The J gene is TRBJ1-2, the V gene TRBV18; D ambiguous. V shed 1 base and J shed 3 bases, with 9 bases lying between them. The V gene's germline CDR1 is KGHSH and CDR2 LQKENI. There are 14 residues in the CDR3. CDR3 in amino acids: CASSPREIDYGYTF. The DNA for the CDR3 is TGTGCCAGCTCACCACGTGAGATCGACTATGGCTACACCTTC.

The chain has TRBV5-4 and TRBJ2-5, with 14 bases matching TRBD2. This CDR3 region has 15 residues. The V segment lost 4 bases and the J segment 3 bases; nucleotides outside the gene matches: 2. Germline loops: CDR1 SGHNT, CDR2 YYREEE (reference sequence). CDR3 sequence reads: CASSPGLAGEETQYF. The CDR3 coding sequence is TGTGCCAGCAGCCCGGGACTAGCGGGAGAAGAGACCCAGTACTTC.

V is TRBV5-1 and J is TRBJ2-2; D not certain. CDR1 and CDR2 (germline): SGHRS, YFSETQ. CDR3 length equals 15 residues. The V gene lost 2 bases and the J gene lost 8 bases, with 16 bases spanning the gap. The CDR3 spells CASSFVTPPKGELFF. The DNA for the CDR3 is TGCGCCAGCAGCTTTGTCACTCCCCCAAAGGGGGAGCTGTTTTTT.

This chain uses TRBV5-1 with TRBJ2-7, with TRBD1 matching over 10 bases. This CDR3 region has 15 residues. V trimming: 2 bases; J trimming: 4 bases; junction bases outside the gene matches: 6. Germline-derived CDR1 and CDR2 are SGHRS and YFSETQ. DNA of the CDR3: TGCGCCAGCAGCTTCGCTCCGGGACAGGGGTACGAGCAGTACTTC. Protein product: CASSFAPGQGYEQYF. The variable domain in full, with the rest retrieved from reference TRBV5-1 and TRBJ2-7, is KAGVTQTPRYLIKTRGQQVTLSCSPISGHRSVSWYQQTPGQGLQFLFEYFSETQRNKGNFPGRFSGRQFSNSRSEMNVSTLELGDSALYLCASSFAPGQGYEQYFGPGTRLTVT.

This clone occurred once. The rearrangement uses TRBV6-2 or TRBV6-3 and TRBJ2-7; 10 bases match TRBD2. Germline trimming cut 5 bases from V and 8 bases from J; bases unmatched to any gene: 9. The CDR3 covers 14 residues. Germline V gene sequence: CDR1 MNHEY, CDR2 SVGEGT. The CDR3 loop reads CASSALAGVNQQYF. CDR3 nucleotides: TGTGCCAGCAGTGCTCTAGCGGGAGTTAACCAGCAGTACTTC.

The genes are TRBV11-2 and TRBJ2-2; the D gene is possibly TRBD2 (6 bases). With 2 bases removed from V and 5 bases from J, the gap between germline ends came to 9 bases. This CDR3 region has 14 residues. Germline V gives CDR1 SGHAT, CDR2 FQNNGV. CDR3 nucleotides: TGTGCCAGCAGCTTAAGTGGAGGGACCGGGGAGCTGTTTTTT. Its protein is CASSLSGGTGELFF.

The rearrangement uses TRBV5-1 and TRBJ2-1; 8 bases match TRBD1. CDR1 and CDR2 from the germline V gene are SGHRS and YFSETQ. J lost 0 bases, V lost 1 base, and 3 bases had no gene match. The CDR3 has 16 amino acids. CDR3 amino acids: CASSLYGQGSYNEQFF. CDR3 DNA sequence: TGCGCCAGCAGCTTGTATGGACAGGGCTCCTACAATGAGCAGTTCTTC.

The chain joins TRBV7-9 to TRBJ2-5, with a weak D call TRBD2 (6 bases). Trimming shortened V by 5 bases and J by 3 bases, and 13 bases separated the two germline ends. The germline CDR1 and CDR2 sequences are SEHNR and FQNEAQ (reference sequence). This CDR3 has 14 amino acids. Here the CDR3 reads CASSLRLDKETQYF. CDR3 sequence (DNA): TGTGCCAGCAGCCTCAGACTAGACAAAGAGACCCAGTACTTC.

This clone was recorded once. V is TRBV19 and J is TRBJ2-3; 10 bases are a match to TRBD2. Germline V gene lookup returns CDR1 LNHDA and CDR2 SQIVND (reference sequence). The ends lost 8 bases at V and 5 bases at J; junction bases unmatched: 13. This CDR3 contains 16 residues. The CDR3, as DNA: TGTGCCAGTTCCGGGAGGACTAGCGGACCGATAGATACGCAGTATTTT. It specifies CASSGRTSGPIDTQYF.

This sequence joins TRBV6-6 and TRBJ2-6, with 8 nucleotides matching TRBD1. The CDR3 extends over 17 amino acids. Trimming cost V 5 bases and J 2 bases; bases outside gene matches: 8. Germline assignment: CDR1 MNHNY and CDR2 SVGAGI (reference sequence). Here the CDR3 reads CASSLQGGKAGANVLTF. For the CDR3, the DNA is TGTGCCAGCAGTCTACAGGGGGGAAAAGCTGGGGCCAACGTCCTGACTTTC.

V usage is TRBV5-1 and J usage is TRBJ1-2, with D maybe TRBD1 (6 bases). This CDR3 contains 15 residues. Trimming removed 5 bases from V and 4 bases from J, with 18 bases in between. The germline V gene has CDR1 SGHRS and CDR2 YFSETQ. The CDR3 coding sequence is TGCGCCAGCAGAAGAACAGGGAGAGAGGCCTATGGCTACACCTTC. Its protein is CASRRTGREAYGYTF.